Listed below are T cell receptor beta chains from one sample, sequenced in a study of blood T cell repertoires in COVID-19. TCRdb's table, derived via immunoSEQ multiplex PCR, lists solely in-frame clones and lacks some. The data contain some 99,000 clones, less than 90% of them singletons. What was sequenced was peripheral blood. These receptors were collected from a woman aged 55-75 years with acute or convalescent COVID-19. The CDR3 runs from the conserved cysteine through the conserved F or W. D genes are given only for firm matches.

d_gene: TRBD2; v_gene: TRBV5-5; j_gene: TRBJ2-1; CDR3aa: CASSLALGTSGIEQFF
d_gene: -; v_gene: TRBV9; j_gene: TRBJ2-1; CDR3aa: CASSVEMAAGNEQFF
d_gene: -; v_gene: TRBV28; j_gene: TRBJ2-4; CDR3aa: CASSFLQSKNIQYF
d_gene: TRBD2; v_gene: TRBV5-1; j_gene: TRBJ2-1; CDR3aa: CASSLGGGEYNEQFF
d_gene: TRBD1; v_gene: TRBV4-1; j_gene: TRBJ1-2; CDR3aa: CASSQDWEQGRHYGYTF
d_gene: -; v_gene: TRBV28; j_gene: TRBJ2-7; CDR3aa: CASSLEGKQYF
d_gene: -; v_gene: TRBV11-2; j_gene: TRBJ1-6; CDR3aa: CASSYSSGARDSPLHF
d_gene: -; v_gene: TRBV23-1; j_gene: TRBJ2-6; CDR3aa: CASSQRKKGSNDSSGANVLTF
d_gene: TRBD2; v_gene: TRBV7-9; j_gene: TRBJ2-3; CDR3aa: CASSLGGRGADTQYF
d_gene: TRBD2; v_gene: TRBV4-1; j_gene: TRBJ2-1; CDR3aa: CASSRAGREIGNEQFF